The 15 T cell receptor beta chains presented below share a single source sample, sequenced in a study of Graves' ophthalmopathy and Graves' hyperthyroidism. RNA transcripts provided the template for amplifying TCR beta CDR3 regions. RT-PCR was first run with HTBI primers, then multiplex PCR in a second round. One entry per CDR3 protein results from TCRdb running MiXCR on the multiplex PCR reads. Here the sample spans hundreds of thousands of distinct CDR3 sequences, over 20% being singletons. Specimen: peripheral blood. The receptors come from a woman aged 18-29 years with stable Graves' hyperthyroidism.

Ten or more counts support this clonotype. The chain joins TRBV6-2 or TRBV6-3 to TRBJ1-2; D is uncertain. V lost 2 bases and J lost 0, with 4 bases in between. Germline values: CDR1 MNHEY, CDR2 SVGEGT. This CDR3 is 13 amino acids long. The CDR3: CASSYRANYGYTF. As DNA, the CDR3 is TGTGCCAGCAGTTACAGGGCTAACTATGGCTACACCTTC.

This clonotype was picked up many times. The chain joins TRBV11-3 to TRBJ2-2; D may be TRBD2 (5 bases). V gave up 5 bases and J gave up 6 bases, with 13 bases separating them. CDR3 length equals 14 residues. Germline assignment: CDR1 SGHNT and CDR2 YENEEA. The CDR3 nucleotides are TGTGCCAGCAGCCGTGGAGGAGCCCCCGGGGAGCTGTTTTTT. Translated: CASSRGGAPGELFF.

This chain uses TRBV11-2 with TRBJ2-5, with 8 bases that match TRBD1. Germline CDR1 is SGHAT and CDR2 is FQNNGV. Trimming at V came to 5 bases and at J to 1 base, leaving 3 bases not matched to a gene. The CDR3 consists of 14 residues. CDR3 nucleotide sequence: TGTGCCAGCAGCCAGGGGGCTGGCCAAGAGACCCAGTACTTC. This translates into CASSQGAGQETQYF.

This clonotype was counted ten times or more. The chain combines TRBV6-5 with TRBJ2-7; possibly TRBD1 or TRBD2 for D (5 bases each). V was trimmed by 0 bases and J by 1 base, leaving 10 bases between them. CDR3 size: 15 residues. CDR1 and CDR2 (germline): MNHEY, SVGAGI. The CDR3 loop reads CASSYSGDRSYEQYF. For the CDR3, the DNA is TGTGCCAGCAGTTACTCGGGGGACCGATCCTACGAGCAGTACTTC.

This clonotype has at least ten counts. The rearrangement uses TRBV7-8 and TRBJ1-5; D call uncertain. CDR1 is SGHVS, CDR2 FQNEAQ, per germline. The length of the CDR3 is 13 residues. Trimming left V 2 bases short and J 2 bases short, with 4 bases between. The CDR3 DNA follows: TGTGCCAGCAGCTTACCTGGCAATCAGCCCCAGCATTTT. It yields the protein CASSLPGNQPQHF.

Ten or more counts support this clonotype. V and J are TRBV27 and TRBJ2-2; no clear D. The V gene's germline CDR1 is MNHEY and CDR2 SMNVEV (reference sequence). V dropped 3 bases and J dropped 6 bases, with 5 bases sitting between them. This CDR3 is built from 12 residues. The CDR3 region has the DNA TGTGCCAGCAGTTTCCCGCCCGGGGAGCTGTTTTTT. Residues: CASSFPPGELFF.

This clonotype was found many times. CDR3 residues: CASRPIALAGRFNTGELFF. In nucleotides, the CDR3 is TGTGCCAGCAGACCAATTGCCCTAGCGGGTCGATTCAACACCGGGGAGCTGTTTTTT. The chain is built from TRBV11-2 and TRBJ2-2; TRBD2 aligns across 8 bases. V lost 6 bases, J lost 2 bases, and 17 bases stayed unmatched. The CDR3 runs to 19 residues. In germline, CDR1 is SGHAT, CDR2 FQNNGV. Complete variable domain (other parts from reference TRBV11-2 and TRBJ2-2): EAGVAQSPRYKIIEKRQSVAFWCNPISGHATLYWYQQILGQGPKLLIQFQNNGVVDDSQLPKDRFSAERLKGVDSTLKIQPAKLEDSAVYLCASRPIALAGRFNTGELFFGEGSRLTVL.

The chain carries TRBV4-1 and TRBJ1-5; D is undetermined. CDR3 length: 14 amino acids. Trimming removed 6 bases from V and 0 bases from J, with 9 bases in between. Germline V gives CDR1 MGHRA, CDR2 YSYEKL. The CDR3 protein is CASSLTVSNQPQHF. The CDR3 DNA is TGCGCCAGCAGTTTGACGGTTAGCAATCAGCCCCAGCATTTT.

In its sample, this clonotype was seen many times. One base away lies a much larger clone, so this may be a sequencing read error. This chain connects TRBV6-1 to TRBJ1-2; tentative D call: TRBD1 (6 bases). The CDR3 spans 14 residues. The germline CDR1 and CDR2 sequences are MNHNS and SASEGT. The CDR3 loop is CAGSHREVNYGYTF. The CDR3 bases are TGTGCCGGCAGCCACAGGGAGGTTAACTATGGCTACACCTTC.

This clonotype was recorded once. This chain joins TRBV29-1 and TRBJ1-5; 11 nucleotides line up with TRBD1. The CDR3 consists of 13 residues. Trimming removed 7 bases from V and 6 bases from J; junction bases left unmatched: 5. Germline CDR1 SQVTM, CDR2 ANQGSEA. The CDR3, as DNA: TGCAGCGCCGGGACAGGGGGAAGTCAGCCCCAGCATTTT. This gives the protein CSAGTGGSQPQHF.

This clonotype was counted a few times. The CDR3 is CASSSGASGGTEAFF. CDR3 sequence (DNA): TGTGCCAGCAGTTCAGGGGCGTCTGGGGGCACTGAAGCTTTCTTT. The chain combines TRBV28 with TRBJ1-1, with D perhaps TRBD1 (6 bases). Between the trimmed V and J ends, which lost 4 bases and 4 bases, there was a span of 16 bases. Germline CDR1 is MDHEN and CDR2 is SYDVKM. This CDR3 has 15 residues.

The V gene is TRBV14, the J gene TRBJ1-2; D is ambiguous. V was trimmed by 1 base and J by 4 bases, leaving 7 bases between them. The length of the CDR3 is 13 residues. The germline gives CDR1 SGHDN, CDR2 FVKESK. CDR3 in DNA: TGTGCCAGCAGCCAAGGAGTAGGCTATGGCTACACCTTC. Amino acid sequence: CASSQGVGYGYTF.

This clonotype was recorded at least ten times. The rearrangement links TRBV6-2 or TRBV6-3 to TRBJ1-1, with D possibly matching TRBD1 (6 bases). V shed 6 bases and J shed 3 bases, with 11 bases lying between them. This CDR3 comprises 13 residues. Germline lookup yields CDR1 MNHEY and CDR2 SVGEGT. CDR3 nucleotide sequence: TGTGCCAGCAGCCCAGGACAGTACACTGAAGCTTTCTTT. Protein sequence: CASSPGQYTEAFF.

The table lists this clonotype with many counts. Mismatch with germline at one junction end may stem from a read error. The rearrangement uses TRBV2 and TRBJ2-7, with 7 bases lining up with TRBD2. Germline-derived CDR1 and CDR2 are SNHLY and FYNNEI. CDR3 length: 13 amino acids. Here the CDR3 reads CASSGGAGLAEDF. The CDR3 nucleotides are TGTGCCAGCAGTGGGGGCGCGGGGCTAGCGGAAGACTTC.

This clonotype turned up a few times. The CDR3 is CASSFTGPGGGGNTEAFF. The CDR3 nucleotides are TGTGCCAGCAGCTTCACCGGCCCAGGGGGGGGGGGGAACACTGAAGCTTTCTTT. This rearrangement joins TRBV7-2 to TRBJ1-1; TRBD1 agrees at 7 bases. J was trimmed by 1 base and V by 3 bases; bases with no gene match: 14. The CDR3 extends over 18 amino acids. Germline V lookup: CDR1 SGHTA, CDR2 FQGNSA.